This record looks at one T cell receptor (beta chain) sequence and its context. As yet, its antigen is unknown. Other DNA sequences from this sample encode an identical CDR3 as well. These data belong to a study of cytomegalovirus exposure and HLA in healthy donors. Looking at the study overall: An earlier analysis identified 117 million unique TCR beta sequences in 150 million to 200 million T cells. Assignment to the Caucasian-associated ancestry cluster applied to less than 85% of the approximately 400 genotyped donors. Study-level results: An analysis done earlier found most TCR beta V segments productive about 87% or about 30% of the time. V- and J-gene trimming of TCR beta was linked (in a later analysis) to a missense DCLRE1C variant.

Trimming cost V 2 bases and J 3 bases; bases outside gene matches: 6. The CDR3 covers 16 residues. Germline V gene lookup returns CDR1 SGHRS and CDR2 YFSETQ. Both 60 Vbeta primers and 13 Jbeta primers went into the PCR. TCRdb keeps only in-frame clones here, not all; method: immunoSEQ multiplex PCR. This table has some 110,000 clones, around three quarters appearing once. V and J are TRBV5-1 and TRBJ2-1; 9 nucleotides align to TRBD2. This sequence was found in a woman in her 40s in good health and CMV-seropositive. Sequencing was carried out using PBMCs. The CDR3 DNA sequence: TGCGCCAGCAGCTTAGGTAGCGGGAGAGGCTACAATGAGCAGTTCTTC. Protein: CASSLGSGRGYNEQFF.